A selection of T cell receptor beta chains follows, all from one sample in a study of immune evolution from preneoplasia to lung adenocarcinoma. Here immunoSEQ multiplex PCR was the method, and the copy in TCRdb shows in-frame clones only, minus some. The sample consists of roughly 7,000 clones, roughly three quarters of them appearing once. Material for sequencing was FFPE invasive lung adenocarcinoma tissue. These receptors came from a person aged 35 to 50 with lung adenocarcinoma. CDR3s leave out the opening cysteine and the closing phenylalanine or tryptophan. The D gene is left open where the match is weak.

v_gene: TRBV10-2
d_gene: TRBD2
CDR3aa: ASSESQRGWEQF

v_gene: TRBV18
d_gene: TRBD1
CDR3aa: ASSLGTDTGELF

v_gene: TRBV9
d_gene: .
CDR3aa: ASSVADFNSPLH

v_gene: TRBV28
d_gene: TRBD1
CDR3aa: ASSLSQGAREQF

v_gene: TRBV15
d_gene: .
CDR3aa: ATSTITSGRGQYNEQF

v_gene: TRBV7-3
d_gene: TRBD2
CDR3aa: ASSLGLAGTEQF

v_gene: TRBV5-3
d_gene: .
CDR3aa: ARSLAGGEGSKNIQY

v_gene: TRBV28
d_gene: .
CDR3aa: ASSSDSGTHIGTQY

v_gene: TRBV19
d_gene: .
CDR3aa: ASSMRSAGIQETQY

v_gene: TRBV4-1
d_gene: .
CDR3aa: ASSGPSLRASRDEDEQF

v_gene: TRBV2
d_gene: .
CDR3aa: ASSVLGGGREKLF

v_gene: TRBV2
d_gene: .
CDR3aa: ASSPERSYGYT

v_gene: TRBV7-9
d_gene: .
CDR3aa: ASSLDLVNTEAF

v_gene: TRBV5-8
d_gene: .
CDR3aa: ASSLLGGLLTQY

v_gene: TRBV19
d_gene: .
CDR3aa: ASHTTGGGRDTQY

v_gene: TRBV7-2
d_gene: .
CDR3aa: ASSPLGGQEGYT

v_gene: TRBV7-9
d_gene: .
CDR3aa: ASSPRVDYGYT

v_gene: TRBV6-4
d_gene: .
CDR3aa: ASSEPGTRDYEQY

v_gene: TRBV2
d_gene: .
CDR3aa: ASTQMSRRNTEAF

v_gene: TRBV30
d_gene: TRBD1
CDR3aa: AFGSGTGTLNTEAF